The 28 T cell receptor beta chains listed next were all sequenced from one sample in a study of shared clonotypes between healthy human individuals. The protocol was immunoSEQ multiplex PCR, while the TCRdb copy is restricted to in-frame clones and leaves out a portion. Of 2,500,000 or so clones listed, over 85% are singletons. The material sequenced was naive CD4+ T cells sorted from blood. Described subset: CD45RA+ positively selected. The receptors here all came from a man younger than 30 in good health.

V gene TRBV2 combines with J gene TRBJ2-5; D gene ambiguous. Trimming took off 4 bases at V and 10 bases at J, with 16 bases between the two ends. This CDR3 contains 13 residues. CDR1 is SNHLY, CDR2 FYNNEI, per germline. CDR3 protein: CASSVDLVLGQYF. The CDR3, as DNA: TGTGCCAGCAGTGTTGATCTCGTCCTTGGCCAGTACTTC.

V is TRBV7-2 and J is TRBJ2-7, with D possibly being TRBD1 or TRBD2 (6 bases each). The CDR3 totals 16 residues. Trimming removed 1 base at V and 4 bases at J, with 17 bases between. Per germline, CDR1 SGHTA and CDR2 FQGNSA. Here the CDR3 reads CASSLEGVTAGYEQYF. DNA of the CDR3: TGTGCCAGCAGCTTAGAGGGGGTCACCGCGGGGTACGAGCAGTACTTC. Complete variable domain (other parts from reference TRBV7-2 and TRBJ2-7): GAGVSQSPSNKVTEKGKDVELRCDPISGHTALYWYRQSLGQGLEFLIYFQGNSAPDKSGLPSDRFSAERTGGSVSTLTIQRTQQEDSAVYLCASSLEGVTAGYEQYFGPGTRLTVT.

The V gene is TRBV6-5, the J gene TRBJ1-6; D unclear. The CDR3 is 15 residues long. V lost 6 bases, J lost 5 bases, and 14 bases lay in between. Germline V gives CDR1 MNHEY, CDR2 SVGAGI. CDR3 DNA: TGTGCCAGCAGCCCTCGGCTCCCCAATAATTCACCCCTCCACTTT. Protein product: CASSPRLPNNSPLHF.

The V call is TRBV29-1, the J call TRBJ2-5; unclear D gene. The J call may be in error: the DNA end matches TRBJ2-7 better. Germline-derived CDR1 and CDR2 are SQVTM and ANQGSEA. The CDR3 spans 11 residues. CDR3 sequence reads: CSVTASYEQYF. CDR3 nucleotides: TGCAGCGTTACAGCGTCCTACGAGCAGTACTTC.

The chain couples TRBV5-1 to TRBJ2-3; 7 bases are a match to TRBD1. This CDR3 is 15 amino acids long. Germline V gene lookup returns CDR1 SGHRS and CDR2 YFSETQ. V gave up 0 bases and J gave up 2 bases; unmatched junction bases: 3. The CDR3: CASSLGTGPTDTQYF. The CDR3 DNA reads TGCGCCAGCAGCTTGGGGACAGGACCCACAGATACGCAGTATTTT. The full variable domain, its missing parts supplied by reference TRBV5-1 and TRBJ2-3, is KAGVTQTPRYLIKTRGQQVTLSCSPISGHRSVSWYQQTPGQGLQFLFEYFSETQRNKGNFPGRFSGRQFSNSRSEMNVSTLELGDSALYLCASSLGTGPTDTQYFGPGTRLTVL.

The gene calls are TRBV11-2 and TRBJ2-6; the D gene could be TRBD1 or TRBD2 (5 bases each). There are 17 residues in the CDR3. Trimming took 8 bases from V and 1 from J, leaving 18 bases between them. Germline CDR1 SGHAT, CDR2 FQNNGV. This CDR3 is CASRRGRVASGANVLTF. The CDR3 region has the DNA TGTGCCAGCCGTCGGGGCAGGGTGGCTTCTGGGGCCAACGTCCTGACTTTC.

This clone was counted between two and nine times. This rearrangement joins TRBV18 to TRBJ1-1; TRBD1 is a possible D gene (5 bases). The length of the CDR3 is 16 residues. The V gene lost 4 bases and the J gene lost 7 bases, with 22 bases spanning the gap. The germline V gene has CDR1 KGHSH and CDR2 LQKENI. The CDR3 nucleotides read TGTGCCAGCTCACAGATGGACCGGGGCCGAGGCCTTGAAGCTTTCTTT. Protein: CASSQMDRGRGLEAFF. The entire variable domain, with the rest obtained from reference TRBV18 and TRBJ1-1, is as follows: NAGVMQNPRHLVRRRGQEARLRCSPMKGHSHVYWYRQLPEEGLKFMVYLQKENIIDESGMPKERFSAEFPKEGPSILRIQQVVRGDSAAYFCASSQMDRGRGLEAFFGQGTRLTVV.

The gene calls are TRBV11-2 and TRBJ2-3, with TRBD2 matching over 7 bases. Germline-derived CDR1 and CDR2 are SGHAT and FQNNGV. V lost 5 bases to trimming and J lost 3 bases; unmatched junction nucleotides: 11. This CDR3 has 16 residues. The CDR3 protein is CASSLRGAGRTDTQYF. The CDR3 region has the DNA TGTGCCAGCAGCCTCCGGGGAGCGGGGCGGACAGATACGCAGTATTTT.

V is TRBV30 and J is TRBJ2-6; D uncertain. From germline, CDR1 is GTSNPN and CDR2 SVGIG (reference sequence). The length of the CDR3 is 12 residues. Deletions cut 3 bases from V and 1 base from J, with 1 base between. DNA for the CDR3: TGTGCCTGGAGGTCTGGGGCCAACGTCCTGACTTTC. It translates to CAWRSGANVLTF.

The rearrangement uses TRBV5-1 and TRBJ1-6, with TRBD1 matching over 10 bases. The CDR3 spans 15 residues. Trimming removed 5 bases from V and 7 bases from J; junction bases left unmatched: 6. In germline, CDR1 is SGHRS, CDR2 YFSETQ. CDR3 in amino acids: CASSSGDRGNSPLHF. The CDR3 nucleotides are TGCGCCAGCAGTTCAGGGGACAGGGGCAATTCACCCCTCCACTTT.

The sample holds a few counts of this clone. This rearrangement joins TRBV10-1 to TRBJ1-1; D remains unclear. The CDR3 length is 12 residues. Germline V gene lookup returns CDR1 WNHNN and CDR2 SYGVQD (reference sequence). With 3 bases removed from V and 3 bases from J, the gap between germline ends came to 5 bases. In nucleotides, the CDR3 is TGCGCCAGCAGTGATCCGGACACTGAAGCTTTCTTT. Translation gives CASSDPDTEAFF.

Here the CDR3 DNA reads TGTGCCAGCAGCTCTGGACTAGCGCTAGGCACAGATACGCAGTATTTT. Translating gives CASSSGLALGTDTQYF. The chain carries TRBV7-2 and TRBJ2-3; 9 bases fit TRBD2. This CDR3 spans 16 amino acids. Losses at the gene ends were 4 bases for V and 1 base for J; bases not matched to a gene: 6. Germline values: CDR1 SGHTA, CDR2 FQGNSA.

The rearrangement joins TRBV10-3 to TRBJ2-3; 11 bases are shared with TRBD2. Germline V CDR1 and CDR2: ENHRY, SYGVKD. With 2 bases clipped from V and 2 bases from J, the junction kept 3 bases outside the gene matches. CDR3 length: 16 residues. For the CDR3, the DNA is TGTGCCATCAGTGAGGGGACTAGCGGACACACAGATACGCAGTATTTT. This sequence encodes CAISEGTSGHTDTQYF.

This chain uses TRBV5-1 with TRBJ1-5; D is possibly TRBD1 (6 bases). Looked up from germline, CDR1 is SGHRS and CDR2 is YFSETQ. Between the trimmed V and J ends, which lost 2 bases and 5 bases, there was a span of 11 bases. This CDR3 has 14 amino acids. CDR3: CASSFGGSDQPQHF. The CDR3, as DNA: TGCGCCAGCAGCTTTGGGGGCTCGGATCAGCCCCAGCATTTT.

The gene calls are TRBV11-3 and TRBJ1-4; D is uncertain. This CDR3 has 13 residues. V shed 10 bases and J shed 2 bases, with 11 bases lying between them. The germline gives CDR1 SGHNT, CDR2 YENEEA. The CDR3: CATPAPTNEKLFF. The CDR3 coding sequence is TGTGCCACCCCTGCCCCCACTAATGAAAAACTGTTTTTT.

The J gene is TRBJ1-1, the V gene TRBV7-3; TRBD1 matches 10 bases. From germline, CDR1 is SGHTA and CDR2 FQGTGA. After removal of 5 bases from V and 4 bases from J, the junction contained 4 bases not matched to a gene. This CDR3 has 14 residues. CDR3 DNA: TGTGCCAGCAGCCCCGGGACAGGGGTCACTGAAGCTTTCTTT. Encoded protein: CASSPGTGVTEAFF.

This chain uses TRBV15 with TRBJ2-7, with D unresolved. The germline V gene encodes CDR1 LNHNV and CDR2 YYDKDF (reference sequence). V lost 0 bases and J 8 bases, leaving 11 bases between the germline ends. This CDR3 region has 13 residues. CDR3 loop: CATSRDFYRQQYF. The DNA for the CDR3 is TGTGCCACCAGCAGAGATTTTTATCGGCAGCAGTACTTC.

The chain employs TRBV2 and TRBJ2-7; 9 nucleotides match TRBD1. In germline, CDR1 is SNHLY, CDR2 FYNNEI. There are 15 residues in the CDR3. V shed 6 bases and J 5 bases; nucleotides not matched to a gene: 11. The CDR3 protein is CASRVDRGEANEQYF. The CDR3 DNA reads as TGTGCCAGCAGGGTCGACAGGGGGGAGGCCAACGAGCAGTACTTC.

The chain employs TRBV9 and TRBJ2-6; D ambiguous. V shed 4 bases and J shed 4 bases, with 21 bases lying between them. This CDR3 has 18 residues. The germline CDR1 and CDR2 sequences are SGDLS and YYNGEE. CDR3 coding DNA: TGTGCCAGCAGCAATAGGGTTCGGAATCTCTTCGGGGCCAACGTCCTGACTTTC. Its protein is CASSNRVRNLFGANVLTF.

The gene calls are TRBV5-4 and TRBJ2-5; maybe TRBD1 (6 bases). This CDR3 spans 14 amino acids. Trimming cost V 2 bases and J 2 bases, with 10 bases left between them. Germline-derived CDR1 and CDR2 are SGHNT and YYREEE (reference sequence). Written as DNA, the CDR3 is TGTGCCAGCAGCTTCAGGGACATTCAAGAGACCCAGTACTTC. Protein: CASSFRDIQETQYF.

V and J are TRBV6-5 and TRBJ2-3; no clear D. Trimming shortened V by 0 bases and J by 3 bases, and 7 bases separated the two germline ends. Germline values: CDR1 MNHEY, CDR2 SVGAGI. The CDR3 is 14 amino acids. The CDR3 DNA reads as TGTGCCAGCAGTTACTCGTGGACGACAGATACGCAGTATTTT. It yields the protein CASSYSWTTDTQYF.

A note on this clone: The sample contains more than one DNA sequence encoding this CDR3. The genes are TRBV5-1 and TRBJ2-3, with TRBD1 as a possible D gene (6 bases). Per the germline V gene, CDR1 is SGHRS and CDR2 is YFSETQ. Trimming removed 3 bases at V and 3 bases at J, with 8 bases between. This CDR3 comprises 13 residues. The CDR3 DNA reads TGCGCCAGCAGCTCCGGACAGACAGATACGCAGTATTTT. The encoded protein is CASSSGQTDTQYF.

This chain connects TRBV2 to TRBJ2-3; D could derive from TRBD1 or TRBD2 (6 bases each). CDR1 SNHLY and CDR2 FYNNEI come from the germline V gene. The CDR3 sequence is 13 residues long. Between the trimmed V and J ends, which lost 7 bases and 2 bases, there was a span of 10 bases. CDR3 residues: CASNREVTDTQYF. For the CDR3, the DNA is TGTGCCAGCAACAGGGAGGTCACAGATACGCAGTATTTT.

The genes are TRBV16 and TRBJ2-4; 15 bases match TRBD2. The V segment lost 4 bases and the J segment 14 bases; nucleotides outside the gene matches: 6. Per germline, CDR1 KGHSY and CDR2 FQNENV. The CDR3 loop spans 14 amino acids. CDR3 protein: CASSPGTSGRLEYF. CDR3 nucleotide sequence: TGTGCCAGCAGCCCTGGGACTAGCGGGAGGTTAGAGTACTTC.

The sample holds one count of this clone. The sample carries other DNA sequences with the same CDR3. V is TRBV6-6 and J is TRBJ1-5; D not resolved. Per the germline V gene, CDR1 is MNHNY and CDR2 is SVGAGI (reference sequence). The V gene lost 2 bases and the J gene lost 1 base, with 6 bases spanning the gap. This CDR3 has 14 amino acids. CDR3 nucleotides: TGTGCCAGCAGTTACGGGGAAAGCAATCAGCCCCAGCATTTT. This codes for CASSYGESNQPQHF.

The chain recombines TRBV6-5 with TRBJ1-2; D not resolved. CDR1 MNHEY and CDR2 SVGAGI come from the germline V gene. Between the trimmed V and J ends, which lost 6 bases and 8 bases, there was a span of 13 bases. This CDR3 is 12 amino acids long. The CDR3 reads CASRATADGYTF. The CDR3 nucleotides are TGTGCCAGCAGGGCAACGGCAGACGGCTACACCTTC.

This sequence joins TRBV2 and TRBJ1-4, with D possibly TRBD1 on 5 matching bases. Germline V lookup: CDR1 SNHLY, CDR2 FYNNEI. Between the trimmed V and J ends, which lost 3 bases and 12 bases, there was a span of 11 bases. CDR3 length: 12 amino acids. The CDR3 nucleotides are TGTGCCAGCAGTGAGTCGGGGCGAGAACTGTTTTTT. This encodes CASSESGRELFF.

This clone appeared a single time. The V call is TRBV5-1, the J call TRBJ1-1; 10 bases agree with TRBD1. This CDR3 contains 16 residues. V was clipped by 4 bases and J by 0 bases; unmatched bases: 6. The germline gives CDR1 SGHRS, CDR2 YFSETQ. CDR3 coding DNA: TGCGCCAGCAGCCCCACGGGACAGGGGCTGAACACTGAAGCTTTCTTT. Protein product: CASSPTGQGLNTEAFF. The full variable domain, its missing parts supplied by reference TRBV5-1 and TRBJ1-1, is KAGVTQTPRYLIKTRGQQVTLSCSPISGHRSVSWYQQTPGQGLQFLFEYFSETQRNKGNFPGRFSGRQFSNSRSEMNVSTLELGDSALYLCASSPTGQGLNTEAFFGQGTRLTVV.